The 3 T cell receptor beta chains below were found in one sample sequenced in a study of blood T cell repertoires in COVID-19 (dated by TCRdb to 2018 to 2020). Receptor amplification or capture employed the immunoSEQ multiplex PCR assay. Not all clones reach the TCRdb copy of this immuneACCESS table, which keeps in-frame sequences only. Checked studies attribute under half of the gap to unresolved V genes and leave the rest unexplained. A total of some 90,000 clones appear in this sample, 70% to 90% of them only once. The biggest ten clones account for 18% of the sample. The sequenced material came from peripheral blood. The receptors stem from a woman older than 75 with acute or convalescent COVID-19.

This chain uses TRBV3-1 (or the pseudogene TRBV3-2) with TRBJ1-1; no firm D call. The CDR3 is 15 amino acids. Per germline, CDR1 LGHDT and CDR2 YNNKEL (reference sequence). V lost 2 bases and J lost 7, with 17 bases in between. The CDR3, as DNA: TGTGCCAGCAGCCAAAAAGGCCCGGGAGGGAGTGAAGCTTTCTTT. Translating gives CASSQKGPGGSEAFF.

The V and J genes are TRBV29-1 and TRBJ1-4; D is undetermined. This CDR3 has 12 amino acids. The germline V gene has CDR1 SQVTM and CDR2 ANQGSEA. V was pared by 0 bases and J by 10 bases, with 9 bases between. The CDR3 here is CSVEEGTGKLFF. The DNA for the CDR3 is TGCAGCGTTGAAGAGGGCACCGGAAAACTGTTTTTT.

V gene TRBV7-8 combines with J gene TRBJ1-1; D call uncertain. The CDR3 runs to 13 residues. The V end lost 4 bases, the J end lost 6 bases, and 12 bases lay between the germline ends. CDR1 and CDR2 from the germline V gene are SGHVS and FQNEAQ. CDR3 sequence (DNA): TGTGCCAGCAGCTATCAGAATACCGCTGAAGCTTTCTTT. This codes for CASSYQNTAEAFF.